Below, one T cell receptor (beta chain) is given with its context. Antigen unknown. The PCR ran on 60 Vbeta and 13 Jbeta primers. Per the authors' pipeline: Unique TCR beta chains numbered 80 million to 95 million in a later analysis, with approximately 10 million shared. Sequenced by immunoSEQ multiplex PCR; TCRdb stores in-frame clones only, minus some. D and trimming were read from the DNA, whereas the V and J calls and clone size are those reported in that table. The sample lists 250,000 to 300,000 clones; 80% to 95% were seen once. These data are taken from a study of cytomegalovirus exposure and HLA in healthy donors. Overall study findings and caveats: Later analysis associated a missense DCLRE1C variant with TCR beta V- and J-gene trimming.

Germline CDR1 reads SGHRS; CDR2 reads YFSETQ. The V gene end was trimmed by 0 bases and the J gene end by 4 bases; junction bases not matched to a gene: 6. The length of the CDR3 is 16 residues. The source of this sequence is a girl aged 2-10 years in good health and CMV-seronegative. This sequence joins TRBV5-1 and TRBJ1-1; 10 bases are a match to TRBD1. The specimen sequenced was PBMCs. CDR3 in DNA: TGCGCCAGCAGCTTGGAATGGACAGGGGGTATCACTGAAGCTTTCTTT. Its protein product is CASSLEWTGGITEAFF.